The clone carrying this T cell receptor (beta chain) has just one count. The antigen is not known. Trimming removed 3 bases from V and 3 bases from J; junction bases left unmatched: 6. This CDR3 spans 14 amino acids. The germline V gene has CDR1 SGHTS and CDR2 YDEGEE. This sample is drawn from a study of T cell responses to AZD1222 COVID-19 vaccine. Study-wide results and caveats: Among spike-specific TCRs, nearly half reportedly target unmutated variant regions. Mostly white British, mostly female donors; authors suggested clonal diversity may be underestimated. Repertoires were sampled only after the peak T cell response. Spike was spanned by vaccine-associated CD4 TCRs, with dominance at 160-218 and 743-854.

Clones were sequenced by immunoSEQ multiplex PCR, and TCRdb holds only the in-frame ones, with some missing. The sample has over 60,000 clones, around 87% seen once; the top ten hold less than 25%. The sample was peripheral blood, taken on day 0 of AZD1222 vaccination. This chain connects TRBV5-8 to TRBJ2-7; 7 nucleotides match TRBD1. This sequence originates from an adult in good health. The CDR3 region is CASSSRDSFYEQYF. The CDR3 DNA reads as TGTGCCAGCAGCTCCCGGGACAGCTTCTACGAGCAGTACTTC.